The sequence of this TCR beta chain was determined in a study of vaccination and CD4 T cells after COVID-19. Overall study context: Convalescent patients were SARS-CoV-2 positive by nasal swab PCR; fewer than 10 mild, one severe. Convalescent donors: six male, four female; seven Caucasian, two Asian, one multiracial, two Hispanic.

Sequenced with the Oncomine TCR Beta short-read assay was DNA taken from cultured CD4+ T cells. TCRdb independently ran MiXCR on the PCR reads; one entry per CDR3 protein. Here the sample spans 8,500 to 10,000 distinct CDR3 sequences, approximately 52% being singletons. V was clipped by 4 bases and J by 3 bases, with 16 bases between them. Germline V gene sequence: CDR1 DFQATT, CDR2 SNEGSKA (reference sequence). The CDR3 is made up of 15 amino acids. Treatment: approximately 9-day PBMC culture with coronavirus spike peptide pools or control peptides (ViraFEST assay). Under 2.5 million PBMCs were grown per well alongside about 10 IU/ml IL-2 and 9.5 to 10 ug/ml peptide pools. Medium was half-exchanged with fresh IL-2 medium on days 3 and 7. Remarks on this clonotype: What it recognizes is unknown.

V is TRBV20-1 and J is TRBJ1-3; D possibly corresponds to TRBD1 (5 bases). This TCR was sampled from a human donor who had recovered from COVID-19. Material for sequencing was CD4+ T cells from blood, cultured in vitro. Here the CDR3 reads CSAKDQGRLGNTIYF. CDR3 bases: TGCAGTGCTAAAGACCAGGGTAGACTTGGAAACACCATATATTTT.